The subject of this entry is one T cell receptor (beta chain). Its specific antigen is unknown. Base qualities are not at hand, and no much larger clone is one base apart. This entry comes from a study of blood T cell repertoires in COVID-19 (dated by TCRdb to between 2020 and 2021). With regard to the full study: Samples covering the acute and convalescent phases of COVID-19 were provided by collaborators in the United States, Italy and Spain. The prospective study material was composed of cDNA or gDNA derived from T cells, B-cell-depleted T cells, or PBMCs. Deeply sampled blood TCRbeta repertoires from subjects exposed to, actively infected with, or recovered from COVID-19 were included in the dataset. The repertoires were released in a freely available public database meant as a resource for research on the immune response to SARS-CoV-2. Samples were obtained from the ongoing ImmuneRACE study (first 160 participants) and from some 1,300 subjects provided by 6 global collaborators. Sample metadata almost always included a de-identified subject ID, COVID-19 status, age in years and sex. Where available, HLA class I and class II types were taken from metadata supplied by the sample provider and were not determined by assay-based typing.

The CDR3, cysteine through phenylalanine, is 16 amino acids long. This entry keeps only the CDR3 DNA: 48 bases, framed from base 1. V lost 5 bases and J lost 4 bases; the stretch between them is 17 bases long. CDR1 SGHNT and CDR2 YENEEA are derived from the germline V gene. TCRbeta CDR3 regions were amplified from genomic DNA using the immunoSEQ Assay, a bias-controlled multiplex PCR. For the original study's pipeline: Nucleated cell counts per sample were estimated from amplification of reference gene primers within the assay. To quantify the absolute abundance of each unique TCRbeta CDR3 rearrangement, sequence reads were collapsed and filtered. Productive Simpson clonality was computed per sample as the square root of Simpson's diversity index over productive rearrangements. In its TCRdb copy, this immuneACCESS table keeps in-frame sequences only and misses some clones. Where compared with another copy, unresolved V genes explain less than half of these, and the others have no known cause. The DNA was the basis for D and trimming; V, J and clone size are from that table. In this sample the table shows around 130,000 clones, approximately 87% of which occur a single time. About 2% of the sample is taken by the ten largest.

Each collaborating institution followed its own protocols to collect whole blood in K2EDTA tubes. For TCRbeta analysis, collaborators shipped samples as frozen whole blood, isolated PBMCs, or DNA extracted from either of those sample types. The research as a whole found: Clinical and demographic metadata were provided uncurated, with the amount varying by source and participant.

The TCR was taken from a woman in her 50s with acute or convalescent COVID-19. The specimen was peripheral blood. The chain couples TRBV11-3 to TRBJ2-2; the D segment cannot be called with confidence. For the CDR3, the sequence is CASSPLRSGVTGELFF. Read as DNA, the sequence is TGTGCCAGCAGCCCACTTAGATCGGGTGTCACCGGGGAGCTGTTTTTT.